This T cell receptor (beta chain) was recovered during a study of neoadjuvant anti-PD-1 for oral cavity cancer. The repertoire was sequenced with immunoSEQ multiplex PCR; TCRdb's copy has only in-frame clones and lacks some. The table shows 14,000 or so clones, with roughly 70% occurring only once. The CDR3 extends over 15 amino acids. The V end was cut by 5 bases, the J end by 4 bases, with 14 bases between. CDR1 and CDR2 (germline): MNHEY, SVGAGI. The time point here: after neoadjuvant nivolumab, at surgical resection. This receptor was identified in a person between 40 and 80 years old with oral cavity squamous cell carcinoma. Sequencing was performed on PBMCs, taken after nivolumab (anti-PD-1) treatment. The rearrangement uses TRBV6-5 and TRBJ2-2; D possibly corresponds to TRBD1 (5 bases). The CDR3 DNA reads as TGTGCCAGCAGTCAAGACAGAACAATCACCGGGGAGCTGTTTTTT. The encoded protein is CASSQDRTITGELFF.